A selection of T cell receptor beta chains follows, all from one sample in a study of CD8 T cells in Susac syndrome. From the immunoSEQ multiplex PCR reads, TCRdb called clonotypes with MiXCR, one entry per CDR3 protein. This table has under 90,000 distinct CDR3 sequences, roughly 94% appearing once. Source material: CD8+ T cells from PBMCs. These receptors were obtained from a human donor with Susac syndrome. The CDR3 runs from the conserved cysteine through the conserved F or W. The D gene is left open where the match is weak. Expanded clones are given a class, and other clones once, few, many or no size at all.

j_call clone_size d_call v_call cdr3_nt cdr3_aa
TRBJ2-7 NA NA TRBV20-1 TGCAGTGCTACAGGCCAGAGCTCCTACGAGCAGTACTTC CSATGQSSYEQYF
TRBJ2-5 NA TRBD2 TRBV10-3 TGTGCCATCAAAGGAGGGACTAGCGTAGAGACCCAGTACTTC CAIKGGTSVETQYF
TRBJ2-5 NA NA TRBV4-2 TGTGCCAGCAGCCAAGATCGCGGAGGGCCAGTGGAGGAGACCCAGTACTTC CASSQDRGGPVEETQYF
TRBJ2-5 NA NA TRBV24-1 TGTGCCACCAGTGATCCCCCCGGGGACGAGACCCAGTACTTC CATSDPPGDETQYF
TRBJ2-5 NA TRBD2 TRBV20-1 TGCAGTGCTCCGACTAGCGGGAAAGGAGAGACCCAGTACTTC CSAPTSGKGETQYF
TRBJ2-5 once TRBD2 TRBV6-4 TGTGCCAGCAGTGAGGTAGCGGGGGAAAAAGAGACCCAGTACTTC CASSEVAGEKETQYF
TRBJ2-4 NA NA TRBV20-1 TGCAGTGCTAGGGTCGAGGCCCGGTGGGACATTCAGTACTTC CSARVEARWDIQYF
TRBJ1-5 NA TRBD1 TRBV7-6 TGTGCCAGCAGCTTAGGGTCTCCGGGACAGGGGATGGGACAGCCCCAGCATTTT CASSLGSPGQGMGQPQHF
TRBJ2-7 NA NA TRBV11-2 TGTGCCAGCAGCTCAAACTACGAGCAGTACTTC CASSSNYEQYF
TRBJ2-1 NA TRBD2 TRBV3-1 TGTGCCAGCAGCCAAGATGGGGGACTAGGTGACAATGAGCAGTTCTTC CASSQDGGLGDNEQFF
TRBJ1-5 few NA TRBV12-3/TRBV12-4 TGTGCCAGCAGTTTAATTAGCAATCAGCCCCAGCATTTT CASSLISNQPQHF
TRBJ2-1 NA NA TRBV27 TGTGCCAGCAGTTTATTGAGCACGAGCGAGCAGTTCTTC CASSLLSTSEQFF
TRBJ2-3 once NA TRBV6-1 TGTGCCAGCAGTGAAGGCAGTGTAGATACGCAGTATTTT CASSEGSVDTQYF
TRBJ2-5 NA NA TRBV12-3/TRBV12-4 TGTGCCAGCAGTTTAATCCCGGACGGACCAGAGACCCAGTACTTC CASSLIPDGPETQYF
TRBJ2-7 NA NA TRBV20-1 TGCAGTGCTAGAGGCGACAATCCCTACGAGCAGTACTTC CSARGDNPYEQYF
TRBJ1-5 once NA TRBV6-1 TGTGCCAGCAGTGGGGACGAGACCCAGCATTTT CASSGDETQHF
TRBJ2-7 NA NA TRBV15 TGTGCCACCAGCAGAGAAGGCGGGACCACCTACGAGCAGTACTTC CATSREGGTTYEQYF
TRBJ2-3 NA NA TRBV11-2 TGTGCCAGCAGGGGACTGCGAGATACGCAGTATTTT CASRGLRDTQYF
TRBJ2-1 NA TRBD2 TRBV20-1 TGCAGTGCTACATCCCCCCGGGAGGCCCCCTACAATGAGCAGTTCTTC CSATSPREAPYNEQFF
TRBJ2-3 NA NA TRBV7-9 TGTGCCAGCAGTTTCGGGTCGGATACGCAGTATTTT CASSFGSDTQYF
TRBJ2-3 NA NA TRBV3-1 TGTGCCAGCAGCCAAACCAGAGCAAGCACAGATACGCAGTATTTT CASSQTRASTDTQYF
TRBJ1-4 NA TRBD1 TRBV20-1 TGCAGTGCCCAGGACAGGGGGCACGAAAAACTGTTTTTT CSAQDRGHEKLFF